Listed here are 19 T cell receptor beta chains from one sample, sequenced in a study of CXCR3-negative and CXCR3-positive naive CD8 T cells. Broader study findings: The TRB CDR3s that CXCR3-positive naive cells carried were more hydrophobic than those of CXCR3-negative naive cells.

UMI-labeled 5' RACE TRB cDNA libraries were prepared from the cells. TCRdb reworked the 5' RACE reads into one entry per CDR3 protein, no DNA. This listing includes about 150,000 distinct CDR3 sequences. Their antigens are not known. Sequences were obtained from naive CXCR3+ CD8+ T cells from blood. This sample's subset: CD45RO-CCR7+CD27+CD95- naive CD8+ T cells expressing CXCR3 (TNR3+). These receptors were obtained from a human donor in good health. Some clones in this sample may be carry-over from other donors' samples.

The chain joins TRBV29-1 to TRBJ1-1; TCRdb proposes TRBD1, but this gene call is untestable without DNA. CDR3 size: 15 residues. The germline V gene has CDR1 SQVTM and CDR2 ANQGSEA. CDR3 sequence reads: CSAGGGDSRNTEAFF.

This chain connects TRBV4-2 to TRBJ2-7; lacking DNA, the TRBD2 call made by TCRdb goes unchecked. Germline V gene lookup returns CDR1 LGHNA and CDR2 YNFKEQ. The CDR3 contains 15 residues. The CDR3 spells CASSPGLAGAMEQYF.

The V gene is TRBV6-7, the J gene TRBJ2-2; TCRdb's D call of TRBD2 is untestable without DNA. TRBV6-7 is noted as an ORF with a role that remains uncertain. The CDR3 has 17 amino acids. The CDR3 sequence is CASNLKRNEANTGELFF.

J is TRBJ1-1 and V is TRBV4-2. The germline V gene encodes CDR1 LGHNA and CDR2 YNFKEQ. The CDR3 extends over 13 amino acids. The chain's CDR3 is CASSQAGYTEAFF.

V gene TRBV28 combines with J gene TRBJ2-1; TCRdb lists TRBD2, though no DNA is available to test this call. This CDR3 has 14 residues. The germline V gene has CDR1 MDHEN and CDR2 SYDVKM. The CDR3: CASKGLAGDNEQFF.

J is TRBJ1-2 and V is TRBV28. The CDR3 is 12 amino acids. CDR1 and CDR2 (germline): MDHEN, SYDVKM. The CDR3 protein is CASSTGGDGYTF.

The genes are TRBV7-8 and TRBJ2-1; checking the TCRdb D call of TRBD1 is not possible without DNA. Per germline, CDR1 SGHVS and CDR2 FQNEAQ. The CDR3 consists of 16 residues. The CDR3 loop reads CASSSPRTGGNNEQFF.

The V call is TRBV15, the J call TRBJ2-7; the D call of TRBD2 rests on TCRdb alone, since no DNA is present to check it. Germline CDR1 is LNHNV and CDR2 is YYDKDF (reference sequence). This CDR3 comprises 16 residues. The CDR3 is CATSSDERESPYEQYF.

V usage is TRBV4-1 and J usage is TRBJ2-2. Germline V gene data show CDR1 as MGHRA and CDR2 as YSYEKL. This CDR3 spans 15 amino acids. This CDR3 reads CASSHRQVETGELFF.

The rearrangement links TRBV4-1 to TRBJ2-3; the TCRdb call, TRBD2, lacks DNA for checking. CDR3 size: 16 residues. Per the germline V gene, CDR1 is MGHRA and CDR2 is YSYEKL. CDR3 amino acids: CASSRITSGTEDTQYF.

The rearrangement links TRBV5-1 to TRBJ2-3; there is no DNA to check the TCRdb D call of TRBD1. This CDR3 has 15 amino acids. Germline CDR1 is SGHRS and CDR2 is YFSETQ. The CDR3 sequence: CASSLGTGEEDTQYF. Full variable domain (outside the CDR3, taken from reference TRBV5-1 and TRBJ2-3): KAGVTQTPRYLIKTRGQQVTLSCSPISGHRSVSWYQQTPGQGLQFLFEYFSETQRNKGNFPGRFSGRQFSNSRSEMNVSTLELGDSALYLCASSLGTGEEDTQYFGPGTRLTVL.

The chain uses TRBV5-1 and TRBJ2-1. From germline, CDR1 is SGHRS and CDR2 YFSETQ. CDR3 size: 15 residues. The CDR3 sequence is CASSLGLASYNEQFF.

V and J are TRBV6-2 or TRBV6-3 and TRBJ2-1; the TCRdb D gene call, TRBD2, has no DNA to confirm it. The CDR3 has 11 amino acids. CDR1 MNHEY and CDR2 SVGEGT come from the germline V gene. CDR3 loop: CASSYSWDYFF.

The J gene is TRBJ2-1, the V gene TRBV29-1; TCRdb names TRBD1, which stays unverified in the absence of DNA. From germline, CDR1 is SQVTM and CDR2 ANQGSEA. This CDR3 has 15 amino acids. The CDR3 sequence: CSAEGTARDFNEQFF.

This CDR3 reads CASSSYPGVAAFF. This chain links TRBV7-3 with TRBJ1-1; TCRdb indicates TRBD1, and absent DNA this call remains unverified. CDR1 is SGHTA and CDR2 is FQGTGA in the germline V gene. The CDR3 is made up of 13 amino acids.

The genes are TRBV21-1 and TRBJ2-3; TCRdb outputs TRBD1, but without DNA this stays unchecked. TRBV21-1 is a known pseudogene. The CDR3 is 16 residues long. The CDR3 loop is CASSAHAGGTTDTQYF.

This sequence joins TRBV7-3 and TRBJ2-6; TCRdb names TRBD1, which stays unverified in the absence of DNA. CDR3 length: 18 amino acids. Germline CDR1 reads SGHTA; CDR2 reads FQGTGA. CDR3 region: CASSLTGTGYAGANVLTF.

The chain recombines TRBV2 with TRBJ1-4; lacking DNA, the TRBD1 call made by TCRdb goes unchecked. Germline V gene data show CDR1 as SNHLY and CDR2 as FYNNEI. The CDR3 spans 15 residues. Here the CDR3 reads CASSKPTWGNEKLFF.

The V call is TRBV14, the J call TRBJ1-3. Germline assignment: CDR1 SGHDN and CDR2 FVKESK. This CDR3 contains 14 residues. This chain's CDR3 is CASSPDSSGNTIYF.